This TCR beta chain was sequenced for a study of response to subunit inactivated influenza vaccine. Study-wide findings and caveats: T cells newly recruited by each seasonal influenza vaccination are few, the authors suggested.

Trimming pared 5 bases from V and 9 bases from J, leaving 16 bases between. This CDR3 has 13 amino acids. Germline assignment: CDR1 DFQATT and CDR2 SNEGSKA (reference sequence). Each CDR3 protein gets one entry after TCRdb re-called the RT-PCR reads with MiXCR. The sample holds more than 700,000 distinct CDR3 sequences, approximately 22% seen once. This clonotype appeared a few times. Its matching antigen is unknown. The rearrangement joins TRBV20-1 to TRBJ2-2, with a possible D match to TRBD2 (5 bases). Sequences were derived from PBMCs from blood, sampled more than 4 days after vaccination. The source of this sequence is a man aged 45-65 years who received an inactivated influenza vaccine. CDR3 sequence (DNA): TGCAGTGCTCCCGGGGAGTCGTACCGGGAGCTGTTTTTT. This translates into CSAPGESYRELFF.